This TCR beta chain originates from a study of blood T cell repertoires in COVID-19. Only in-frame clones appear in the TCRdb table, and some are missing; sequencing was by immunoSEQ multiplex PCR. The repertoire includes under 400,000 clones, 90% of them detected once, and 6.5% sits in the top ten. This CDR3 spans 16 amino acids. The germline V gene encodes CDR1 LNHDA and CDR2 SQIVND (reference sequence). J lost 0 bases, V lost 6 bases, and 9 bases had no gene match. The sequence was collected from a man younger than 35 with active or convalescent COVID-19. The chain combines TRBV19 with TRBJ2-5; 8 positions agree with TRBD1. The sequenced sample consisted of peripheral blood. The CDR3 sequence: CASSPTGGSYQETQYF. DNA for the CDR3: TGTGCCAGTAGCCCAACAGGGGGATCGTACCAAGAGACCCAGTACTTC.